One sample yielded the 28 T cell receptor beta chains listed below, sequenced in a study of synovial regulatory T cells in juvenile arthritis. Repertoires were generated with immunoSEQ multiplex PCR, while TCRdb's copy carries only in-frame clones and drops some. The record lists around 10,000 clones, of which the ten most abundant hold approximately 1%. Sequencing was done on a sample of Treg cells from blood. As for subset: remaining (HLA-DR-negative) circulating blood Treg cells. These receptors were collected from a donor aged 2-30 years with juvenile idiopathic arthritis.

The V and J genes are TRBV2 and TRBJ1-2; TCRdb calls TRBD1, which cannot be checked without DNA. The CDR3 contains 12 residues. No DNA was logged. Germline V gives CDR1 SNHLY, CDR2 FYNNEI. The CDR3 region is CASSERQVGYTF.

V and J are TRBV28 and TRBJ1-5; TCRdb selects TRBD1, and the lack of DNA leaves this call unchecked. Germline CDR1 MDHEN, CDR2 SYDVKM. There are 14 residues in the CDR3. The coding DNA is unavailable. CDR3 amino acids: CASSLRDKRQPQHF.

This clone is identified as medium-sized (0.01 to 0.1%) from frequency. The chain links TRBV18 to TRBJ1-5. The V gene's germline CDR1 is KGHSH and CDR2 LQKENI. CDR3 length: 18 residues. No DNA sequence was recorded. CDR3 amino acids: CASSPRAGGRGSNQPQHF.

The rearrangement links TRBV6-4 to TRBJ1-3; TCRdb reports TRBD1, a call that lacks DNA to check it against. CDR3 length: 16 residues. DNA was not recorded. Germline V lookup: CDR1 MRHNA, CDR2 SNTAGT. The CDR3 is CASSMDRGVSGNTIYF.

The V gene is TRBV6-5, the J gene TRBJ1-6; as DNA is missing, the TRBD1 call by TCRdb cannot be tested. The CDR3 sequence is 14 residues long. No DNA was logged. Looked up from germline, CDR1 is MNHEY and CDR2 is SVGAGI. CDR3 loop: CASSYTGRHSPLHF.

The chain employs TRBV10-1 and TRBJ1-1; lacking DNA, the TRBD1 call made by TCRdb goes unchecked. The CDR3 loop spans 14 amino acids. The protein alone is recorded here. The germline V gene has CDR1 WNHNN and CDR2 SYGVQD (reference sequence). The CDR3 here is CASSWGQGGTEAFF.

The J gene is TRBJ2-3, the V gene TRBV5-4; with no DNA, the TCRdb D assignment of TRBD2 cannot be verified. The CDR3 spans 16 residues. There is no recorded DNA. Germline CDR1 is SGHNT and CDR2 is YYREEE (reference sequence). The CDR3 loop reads CASSLGLAAGGDTQYF.

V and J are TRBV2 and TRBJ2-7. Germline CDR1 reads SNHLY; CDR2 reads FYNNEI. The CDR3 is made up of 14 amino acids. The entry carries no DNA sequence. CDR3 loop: CASSEGWGHDEQYF.

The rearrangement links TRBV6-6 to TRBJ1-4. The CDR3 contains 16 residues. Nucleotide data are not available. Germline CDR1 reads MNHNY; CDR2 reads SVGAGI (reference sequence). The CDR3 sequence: CASRGLEGLLNEKLFF.

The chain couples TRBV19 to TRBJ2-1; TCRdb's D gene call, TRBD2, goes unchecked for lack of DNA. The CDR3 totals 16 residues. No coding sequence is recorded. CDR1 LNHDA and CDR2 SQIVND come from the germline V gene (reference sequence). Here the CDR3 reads CASSIVPGRAPNEQFF. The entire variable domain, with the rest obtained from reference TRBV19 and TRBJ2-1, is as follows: DGGITQSPKYLFRKEGQNVTLSCEQNLNHDAMYWYRQDPGQGLRLIYYSQIVNDFQKGDIAEGYSVSREKKESFPLTVTSAQKNPTAFYLCASSIVPGRAPNEQFFGPGTRLTVL.

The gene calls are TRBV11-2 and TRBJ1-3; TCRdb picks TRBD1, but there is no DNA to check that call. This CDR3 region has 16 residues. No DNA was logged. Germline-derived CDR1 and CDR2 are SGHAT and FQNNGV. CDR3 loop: CASSPGGQVSGNTIYF.

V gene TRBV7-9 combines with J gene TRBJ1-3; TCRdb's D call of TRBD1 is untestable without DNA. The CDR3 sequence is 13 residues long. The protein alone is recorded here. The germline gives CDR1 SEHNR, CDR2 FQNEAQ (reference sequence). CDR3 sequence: CASSLGRGNTIYF. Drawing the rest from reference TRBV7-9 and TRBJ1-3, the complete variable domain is DTGVSQNPRHKITKRGQNVTFRCDPISEHNRLYWYRQTLGQGPEFLTYFQNEAQLEKSRLLSDRFSAERPKGSFSTLEIQRTEQGDSAMYLCASSLGRGNTIYFGEGSWLTVV.

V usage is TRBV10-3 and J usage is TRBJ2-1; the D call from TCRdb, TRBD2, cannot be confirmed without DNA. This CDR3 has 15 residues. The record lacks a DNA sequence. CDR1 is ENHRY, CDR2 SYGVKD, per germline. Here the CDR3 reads CAISPLAGVRDEQFF.

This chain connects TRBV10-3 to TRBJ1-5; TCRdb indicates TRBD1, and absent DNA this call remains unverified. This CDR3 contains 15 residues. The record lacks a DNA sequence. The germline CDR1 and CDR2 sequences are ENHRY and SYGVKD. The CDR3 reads CAISESGRGNQPQHF.

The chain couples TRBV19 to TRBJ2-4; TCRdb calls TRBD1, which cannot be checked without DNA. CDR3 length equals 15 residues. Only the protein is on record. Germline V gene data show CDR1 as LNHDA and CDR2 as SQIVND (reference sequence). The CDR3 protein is CASRPGVFGKNIQYF.

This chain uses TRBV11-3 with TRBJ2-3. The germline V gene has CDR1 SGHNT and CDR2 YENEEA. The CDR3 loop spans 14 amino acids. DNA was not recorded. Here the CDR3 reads CASSSPGRPDTQYF. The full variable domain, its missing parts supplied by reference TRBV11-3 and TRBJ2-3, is EAGVVQSPRYKIIEKKQPVAFWCNPISGHNTLYWYLQNLGQGPELLIRYENEEAVDDSQLPKDRFSAERLKGVDSTLKIQPAELGDSAVYLCASSSPGRPDTQYFGPGTRLTVL.

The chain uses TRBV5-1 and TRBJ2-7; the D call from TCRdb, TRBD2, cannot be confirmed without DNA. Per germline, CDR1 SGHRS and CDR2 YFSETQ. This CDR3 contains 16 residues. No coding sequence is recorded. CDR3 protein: CASSLALAGGPYEQYF.

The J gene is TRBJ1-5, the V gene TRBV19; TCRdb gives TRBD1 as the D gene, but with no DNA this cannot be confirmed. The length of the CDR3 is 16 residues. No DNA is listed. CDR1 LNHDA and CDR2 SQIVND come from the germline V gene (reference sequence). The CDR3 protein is CASSINGGSLGQPQHF.

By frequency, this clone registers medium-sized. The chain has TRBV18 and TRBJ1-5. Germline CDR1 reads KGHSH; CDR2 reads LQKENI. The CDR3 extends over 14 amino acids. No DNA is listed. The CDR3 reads CASSPANSNQPQHF.

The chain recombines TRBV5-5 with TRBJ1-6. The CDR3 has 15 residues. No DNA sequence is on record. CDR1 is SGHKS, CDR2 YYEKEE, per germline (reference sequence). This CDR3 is CASSLVPGSGSPLHF.

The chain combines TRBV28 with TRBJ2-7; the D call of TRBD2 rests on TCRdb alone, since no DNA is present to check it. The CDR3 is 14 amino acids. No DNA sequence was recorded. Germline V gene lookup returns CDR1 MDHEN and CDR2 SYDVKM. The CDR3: CATTTPGDYYEQYF.

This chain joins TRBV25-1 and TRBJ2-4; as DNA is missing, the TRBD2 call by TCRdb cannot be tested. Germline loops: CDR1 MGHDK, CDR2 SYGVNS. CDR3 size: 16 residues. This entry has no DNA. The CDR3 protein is CASSEYGLAGKNIQYF.

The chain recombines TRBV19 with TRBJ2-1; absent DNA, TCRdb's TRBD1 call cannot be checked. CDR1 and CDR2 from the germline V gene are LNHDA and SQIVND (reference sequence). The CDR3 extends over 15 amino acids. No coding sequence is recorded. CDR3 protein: CASSIAQGFFDEQFF.

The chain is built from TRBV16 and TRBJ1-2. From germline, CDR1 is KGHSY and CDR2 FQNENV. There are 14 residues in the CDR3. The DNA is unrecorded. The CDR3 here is CASSPTTFNYGYTF.

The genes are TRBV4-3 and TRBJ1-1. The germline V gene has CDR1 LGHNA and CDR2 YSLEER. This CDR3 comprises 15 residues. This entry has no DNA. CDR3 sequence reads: CASSQDQGSGTEAFF.

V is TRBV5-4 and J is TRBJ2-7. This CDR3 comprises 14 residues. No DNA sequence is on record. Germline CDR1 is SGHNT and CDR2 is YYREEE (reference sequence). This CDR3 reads CASSLEPRSYEQYF.

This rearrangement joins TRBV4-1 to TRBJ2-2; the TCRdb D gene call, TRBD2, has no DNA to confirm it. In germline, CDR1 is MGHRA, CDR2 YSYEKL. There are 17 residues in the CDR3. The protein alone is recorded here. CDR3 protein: CASSQDWGAGDTGELFF.

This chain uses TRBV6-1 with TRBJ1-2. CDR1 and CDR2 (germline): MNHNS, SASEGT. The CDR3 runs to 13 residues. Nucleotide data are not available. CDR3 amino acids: CASTGRANYGYTF.